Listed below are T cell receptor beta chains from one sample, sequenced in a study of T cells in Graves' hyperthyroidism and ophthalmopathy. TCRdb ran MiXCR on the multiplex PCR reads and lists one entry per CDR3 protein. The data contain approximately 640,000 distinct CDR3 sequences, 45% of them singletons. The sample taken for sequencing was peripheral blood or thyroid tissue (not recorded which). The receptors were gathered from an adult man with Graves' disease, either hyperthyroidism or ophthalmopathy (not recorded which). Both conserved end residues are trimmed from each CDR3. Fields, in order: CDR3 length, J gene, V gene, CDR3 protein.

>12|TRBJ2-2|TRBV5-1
ASRSTGVTGELF
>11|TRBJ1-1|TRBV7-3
ASSWMGGTEAF
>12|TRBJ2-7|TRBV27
ASSLFRGDGEQY
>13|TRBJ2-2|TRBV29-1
SVIPQGRVAGELF
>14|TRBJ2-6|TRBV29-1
SVGTSGGSGANVLT
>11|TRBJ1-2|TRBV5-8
ASSWTGDYGYT
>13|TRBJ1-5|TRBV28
ASSPPQGYNQPQH
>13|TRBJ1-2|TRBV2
AGSYRQKTNYGYT
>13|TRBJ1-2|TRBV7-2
ASSLGQGVHYGYT
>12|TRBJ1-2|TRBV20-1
SASGTGTNYGYT
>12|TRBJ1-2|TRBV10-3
AISRDTLNYGYT
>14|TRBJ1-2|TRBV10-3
VISSGTGGPNYGYT
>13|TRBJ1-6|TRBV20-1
SARPLPSGWSPLH
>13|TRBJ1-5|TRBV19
ASSIAAGTNQPQH
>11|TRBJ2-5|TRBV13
ASRGDYQETQY
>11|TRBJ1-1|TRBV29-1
SVLGGGITEAF
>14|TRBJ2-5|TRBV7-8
ASTARRLAGVETQY
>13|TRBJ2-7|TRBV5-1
ASSLTSVPSYEQY
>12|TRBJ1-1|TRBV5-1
ASRTGAMNTEAF
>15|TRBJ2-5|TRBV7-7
ASSTGTSGLALETQY
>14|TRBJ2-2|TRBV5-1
ASSSKTVANTGELF
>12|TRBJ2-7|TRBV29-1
SVEGLAGAYEQY
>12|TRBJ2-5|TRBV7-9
ASTPTSAGETQY
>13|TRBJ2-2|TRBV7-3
ASSNRDKNTGELF
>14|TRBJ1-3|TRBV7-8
ASSLEGVHSGNTIY
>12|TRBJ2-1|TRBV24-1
ATGDPKGYNEQF
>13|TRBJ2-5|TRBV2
ASSEGQGGRETQY
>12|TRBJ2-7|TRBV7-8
ASSFGSDGYEQY
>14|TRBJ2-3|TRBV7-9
ASSQVWAETTDTQY
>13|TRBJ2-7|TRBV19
ASSIPGQGAGEQY
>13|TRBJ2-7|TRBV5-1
ASSLGGWGSYEQY